Following are 15 T cell receptor beta chains from one sample sequenced in a study of tumor-infiltrating lymphocytes in primary liver carcinoma. Using a constant-region primer together with ProtoScript II reverse transcriptase, TCR beta cDNA was made from 500 to 650 ng of total RNA. TCR beta libraries came from three nested multiplex PCR rounds using slightly modified ARM-PCR. TRBV1-TRBV30 forward primers paired with a C-beta reverse primer drove the first two PCR rounds, around 10 cycles each. MiXCR, run by TCRdb on the multiplex PCR reads, gives a single entry per CDR3 protein. The sample has hundreds of thousands of distinct CDR3 sequences, around 50% seen once; the top ten hold 17%. Germline DNA was extracted alongside blood RNA, which was obtained from unsorted whole blood. Sequencing input: peripheral blood. These receptors were taken from a woman in her 30s with primary liver carcinoma and hepatitis B virus infection.

This chain links TRBV25-1 with TRBJ2-3; 9 bases match TRBD2. The V gene's germline CDR1 is MGHDK and CDR2 SYGVNS. Germline trimming cut 1 base from V and 2 bases from J; bases unmatched to any gene: 7. This CDR3 contains 17 residues. This CDR3 reads CASSELGASGITDTQYF. Here the CDR3 DNA reads TGTGCCAGCAGTGAATTAGGGGCTAGCGGGATCACAGATACGCAGTATTTT.

The chain has TRBV20-1 and TRBJ2-7, with 9 bases that match TRBD1. CDR1 DFQATT and CDR2 SNEGSKA come from the germline V gene (reference sequence). Germline trimming cut 5 bases from V and 5 bases from J; bases unmatched to any gene: 13. CDR3 size: 15 residues. The CDR3 reads CSAGKTGGRLNEQYF. CDR3 coding DNA: TGCAGTGCTGGGAAGACAGGGGGTAGGTTGAACGAGCAGTACTTC.

Only one count was recorded for this clonotype. A much larger clonotype is one base distant, so this may be a read error. The CDR3 DNA follows: TGTGCCAGCAGTTCGACAGCGACCTACGAGCTGTACTTC. Amino acids: CASSSTATYELYF. This chain connects TRBV6-2 or TRBV6-3 to TRBJ2-7, with D tentatively TRBD1 (5 bases). The CDR3 loop spans 13 amino acids. Germline V lookup: CDR1 MNHEY, CDR2 SVGEGT.

The rearrangement links TRBV7-9 to TRBJ1-5; no definite D call. From germline, CDR1 is SEHNR and CDR2 FQNEAQ (reference sequence). With 1 base removed from V and 5 bases from J, the gap between germline ends came to 3 bases. This CDR3 has 12 residues. The CDR3 sequence: CASSLDDQPQHF. In DNA form, the CDR3 reads TGTGCCAGCAGCTTAGACGATCAGCCCCAGCATTTT.

The chain is built from TRBV18 and TRBJ2-6; 7 bases are a match to TRBD1. After removal of 6 bases from V and 0 bases from J, the junction contained 11 bases not matched to a gene. Germline CDR1 KGHSH, CDR2 LQKENI. The CDR3 runs to 18 residues. In nucleotides, the CDR3 is TGTGCCAGCTCTCCGGGACAGAGGATTCTCTCTGGGGCCAACGTCCTGACTTTC. It translates to CASSPGQRILSGANVLTF.

A note on this clonotype: One base away lies a much larger clone, so this may be a sequencing read error. The chain is built from TRBV11-2 and TRBJ1-3; 9 nucleotides line up with TRBD1. Germline V gene lookup returns CDR1 SGHAT and CDR2 FQNNGV. The CDR3 extends over 14 amino acids. The CDR3 DNA follows: TGTGTCAGCAGCCCCGGGACAGGGTGGAACACCATATATTTT. Amino acids: CVSSPGTGWNTIYF.

A word on this clonotype: Just one base apart from a much larger clone, this may be a read error. The V call is TRBV6-5, the J call TRBJ2-7; TRBD2 agrees at 12 bases. After removal of 6 bases from V and 7 bases from J, the junction contained 7 bases not matched to a gene. CDR1 MNHEY and CDR2 SVGAGI come from the germline V gene. The CDR3 length is 14 residues. For the CDR3, the DNA is TGTGCCAGCAGAACTAGCGGGAGGTACCGGGAGCAGTACTTC. This translates into CASRTSGRYREQYF.

Concerning this clonotype itself: Its ends do not fully match the called genes, so a read error is possible. The chain has TRBV4-3 and TRBJ2-1; no reliable D call. CDR1 and CDR2 from the germline V gene are LGHNA and YSLEER. The CDR3 length is 16 residues. DNA for the CDR3: TGCGACAGCAGCCAAGATGTAGGAAGCTCCTACAATGAGCAGTTCTTC. Its protein product is CDSSQDVGSSYNEQFF.

The chain employs TRBV28 and TRBJ1-1; D ambiguous. V was clipped by 5 bases and J by 7 bases, with 8 bases between them. The CDR3 runs 11 residues. Germline V gene lookup returns CDR1 MDHEN and CDR2 SYDVKM. This CDR3 reads CASSIRVEAFF. The CDR3 DNA reads as TGTGCCAGCAGTATAAGGGTTGAAGCTTTCTTT.

This clonotype has more than one count but fewer than ten. One end of the junction fails to match germline, which may point to a read error. This chain uses TRBV11-1 with TRBJ2-1; no firm D call. CDR1 and CDR2 from the germline V gene are SGHAT and FQDESV (reference sequence). The CDR3 length is 13 residues. The chain's CDR3 is CASNPLLEHEQFF. CDR3 nucleotides: TGTGCCAGCAACCCCCTTCTAGAACATGAGCAGTTCTTT.

This sequence joins TRBV7-8 and TRBJ1-2; 9 bases fit TRBD1. The CDR3 covers 15 residues. Germline CDR1 and CDR2: SGHVS and FQNEAQ. Trimming cost V 1 base and J 7 bases; bases outside gene matches: 7. In nucleotides, the CDR3 is TGTGCCAGCAGCTTAGGAACAGGGGGCACGGCTGGCTACACCTTC. Its translation is CASSLGTGGTAGYTF.

For this clonotype: This may be a read error: a much more frequent sequence differs by one nucleotide. The chain links TRBV10-2 to TRBJ2-3; no clear D gene. Germline lookup yields CDR1 WSHSY and CDR2 SAAADI. The CDR3 runs to 11 residues. The CDR3 sequence: CATARVDSQYF. As DNA, the CDR3 is TGCGCCACCGCTCGGGTAGATTCGCAGTATTTT.

The chain joins TRBV12-3 or TRBV12-4 to TRBJ2-7, with TRBD1 identical over 10 bases. This CDR3 has 14 residues. V was pared by 8 bases and J by 5 bases, with 9 bases of the junction left unmatched. The CDR3 coding sequence is TGTGCCAGCCCTCTAGGGGACAGGGGAGACGAGCAGTACTTC. As protein: CASPLGDRGDEQYF.

The table lists this clonotype with a few counts. This may arise from a read error, as a much more abundant clone is one base away. V gene TRBV11-2 combines with J gene TRBJ2-7; TRBD2 might be the D (6 bases). Germline V CDR1 and CDR2: SGHAT, FQNNGV. This CDR3 comprises 13 residues. The CDR3 is CANSSPGVNEQYF. CDR3 in DNA: TGTGCCAACAGCTCCCCGGGAGTAAACGAGCAGTACTTC.

At least ten counts were recorded for this clonotype. This chain joins TRBV11-2 and TRBJ2-2, with 10 nucleotides matching TRBD2. This CDR3 has 16 amino acids. V gave up 2 bases and J gave up 6 bases; unmatched junction bases: 6. Per germline, CDR1 SGHAT and CDR2 FQNNGV. The CDR3 loop reads CASSLLGSGRAGELFF. For the CDR3, the DNA is TGTGCCAGCAGCTTATTGGGGAGCGGGAGGGCCGGGGAGCTGTTTTTT.